This T cell receptor beta chain was captured in a study of early T cells in non-severe SARS-CoV-2 infection. TCRdb reanalysed the 5' RACE reads using MiXCR and keeps one entry per CDR3 protein. The sample gives 60,000 or so distinct CDR3 sequences, about an eighth of which show up once; approximately 10% is in the top ten. The CDR3 spans 13 residues. Trimming took 7 bases from V and 7 from J; bases not matched to a gene: 6. CDR1 SGHAT and CDR2 FQNNGV come from the germline V gene. This sequence was found in an adult who was a healthcare worker with PCR-confirmed SARS-CoV-2 infection or an uninfected control (not recorded which). V and J are TRBV11-2 and TRBJ2-1; 8 bases map to TRBD2. What was sequenced was whole blood. CDR3: CASNPAGVNEQFF. CDR3 in DNA: TGTGCCAGCAACCCAGCGGGGGTAAATGAGCAGTTCTTC.